This T cell receptor beta chain was recorded in a study of blood T cell repertoires in COVID-19. Study-wide context: Sites across the United States, Italy and Spain contributed samples from acute and convalescent COVID-19. The analysed material was cDNA or gDNA that came from T cells, B-cell-depleted T cells, or PBMCs.

V dropped 2 bases and J dropped 6; count of bases not matched to a gene: 1. The CDR3 runs to 14 residues. Per the germline V gene, CDR1 is LGHDT and CDR2 is YNNKEL (reference sequence). As originally analysed: Using reference gene primer amplification, nucleated cell counts were estimated. Some clones are missing from TCRdb's copy, which holds only in-frame ones; the method was immunoSEQ multiplex PCR. The D gene and trimming were derived from the DNA, and the V and J assignments and clone size from that table. The sample has more than 90,000 clones, 85% seen once. The rearrangement uses TRBV3-1 (or the pseudogene TRBV3-2) and TRBJ2-1, with 10 bases matching TRBD2. Sequenced sample: peripheral blood. The sequence was collected from a man at least 80 years old with acute or convalescent COVID-19. The CDR3 DNA sequence: TGTGCCAGCAGCCAACTAGCGGGGGCCAATGAGCAGTTCTTC. Residues: CASSQLAGANEQFF.